These T cell receptor beta chains were read from a single sample in a study of glioma-infiltrating T cells. MiXCR, applied by TCRdb to the multiplex PCR reads, yields one record per CDR3 protein. The table has 44,000 or so distinct CDR3 sequences, approximately 20% seen once. Sequencing was done on a sample of glioma tissue, nonneoplastic brain tissue, or PBMCs (not recorded which). Every receptor here comes from a human donor with low-grade glioma or glioblastoma, undergoing nonglioma brain surgery, or in good health (not recorded which). Each CDR3 is given with its conserved first and last residue. A D gene is named only where the DNA matches it firmly. Not all rows give a size; the values are once, few, many and, for expanded clones, a class.

DNA	CDR3	J	size	V	D
TGCGCCAGCAGCCAAGAACCTAGCGGGGGAAGAAACATTCAGTACTTC	CASSQEPSGGRNIQYF	TRBJ2-4	few	TRBV4-1	TRBD2
TGTGCCAGCAGCCGACGGGAGGAGACCCAGTACTTC	CASSRREETQYF	TRBJ2-5	many	TRBV7-9	.
TGCGCCAGCAGTGAGTCTGGGTTTATGGATACGCAGTATTTT	CASSESGFMDTQYF	TRBJ2-3	many	TRBV10-1	.
TGCAGTGCTAGAGATTCGATTTACACTGAAGCTTTCTTT	CSARDSIYTEAFF	TRBJ1-1	many	TRBV20-1	.
TGCAGCGTTGTTGGGGCTGGTTTTCAAGATACGCAGTATTTT	CSVVGAGFQDTQYF	TRBJ2-3	.	TRBV29-1	.
TGTGCCAGCAGCGACGCACGGGGACCGGGGACGACAGACGGCTACACCTTC	CASSDARGPGTTDGYTF	TRBJ1-2	many	TRBV7-2	.
TGTGCCAGCTCCCTCCAATGGGGAGAGACCCAGTACTTC	CASSLQWGETQYF	TRBJ2-5	many	TRBV18	.
TGTGCCAGTACTCGAGGGGGGGTAAACACCGGGGAGCTGTTTTTT	CASTRGGVNTGELFF	TRBJ2-2	many	TRBV28	.
TGTGCCAGCCGCTTGGGGGGTGGTGTCTATGGCTACACCTTC	CASRLGGGVYGYTF	TRBJ1-2	many	TRBV28	.
TGCGCCAGCAGCCAAGTGTACGGGGTAGGTGAGCAGTTCTTC	CASSQVYGVGEQFF	TRBJ2-1	many	TRBV4-1	.
TGTGCCAGCAGCCCGAAGGGACAGAATCAGCCCCAGCATTTT	CASSPKGQNQPQHF	TRBJ1-5	.	TRBV5-5	TRBD1
TGTGCCAGCAGCAGGGAGCATAAACAGCCCCAGCATTTT	CASSREHKQPQHF	TRBJ1-5	.	TRBV6-1	.
TGCAGCGTTGAGAGCGGGGACTACTACGAGCAGTACTTC	CSVESGDYYEQYF	TRBJ2-7	.	TRBV29-1	TRBD2
TGTGCCAGCAGCTTAAGGCTTCCCACCGGGGAGCTGTTTTTT	CASSLRLPTGELFF	TRBJ2-2	many	TRBV11-1	.
TGTGCCAGCAGCACCGGGACAGACTACAATGAGCAGTTCTTC	CASSTGTDYNEQFF	TRBJ2-1	many	TRBV7-9	TRBD1
TGTGCCAGCAGCTTAGACGCGGGAGGGAATCAGCCCCAGCATTTT	CASSLDAGGNQPQHF	TRBJ1-5	many	TRBV7-9	.
TGTGCCAGCAGCTTACCCGGGACAGGGTCCGGGAATGAGCAGTTCTTC	CASSLPGTGSGNEQFF	TRBJ2-1	many	TRBV7-9	TRBD1